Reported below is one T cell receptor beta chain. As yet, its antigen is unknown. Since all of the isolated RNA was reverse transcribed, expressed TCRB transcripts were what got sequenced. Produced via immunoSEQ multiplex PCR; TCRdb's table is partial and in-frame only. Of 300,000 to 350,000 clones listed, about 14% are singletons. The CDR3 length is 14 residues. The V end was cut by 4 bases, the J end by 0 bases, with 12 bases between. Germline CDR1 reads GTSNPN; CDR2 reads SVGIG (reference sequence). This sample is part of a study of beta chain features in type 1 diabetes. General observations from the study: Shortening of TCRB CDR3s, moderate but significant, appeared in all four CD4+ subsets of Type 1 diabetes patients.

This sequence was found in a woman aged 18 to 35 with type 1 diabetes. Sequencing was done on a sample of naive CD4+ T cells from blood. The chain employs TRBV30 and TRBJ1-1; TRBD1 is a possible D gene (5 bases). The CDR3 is CAWTAGIMNTEAFF. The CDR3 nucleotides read TGTGCCTGGACGGCAGGGATCATGAACACTGAAGCTTTCTTT.